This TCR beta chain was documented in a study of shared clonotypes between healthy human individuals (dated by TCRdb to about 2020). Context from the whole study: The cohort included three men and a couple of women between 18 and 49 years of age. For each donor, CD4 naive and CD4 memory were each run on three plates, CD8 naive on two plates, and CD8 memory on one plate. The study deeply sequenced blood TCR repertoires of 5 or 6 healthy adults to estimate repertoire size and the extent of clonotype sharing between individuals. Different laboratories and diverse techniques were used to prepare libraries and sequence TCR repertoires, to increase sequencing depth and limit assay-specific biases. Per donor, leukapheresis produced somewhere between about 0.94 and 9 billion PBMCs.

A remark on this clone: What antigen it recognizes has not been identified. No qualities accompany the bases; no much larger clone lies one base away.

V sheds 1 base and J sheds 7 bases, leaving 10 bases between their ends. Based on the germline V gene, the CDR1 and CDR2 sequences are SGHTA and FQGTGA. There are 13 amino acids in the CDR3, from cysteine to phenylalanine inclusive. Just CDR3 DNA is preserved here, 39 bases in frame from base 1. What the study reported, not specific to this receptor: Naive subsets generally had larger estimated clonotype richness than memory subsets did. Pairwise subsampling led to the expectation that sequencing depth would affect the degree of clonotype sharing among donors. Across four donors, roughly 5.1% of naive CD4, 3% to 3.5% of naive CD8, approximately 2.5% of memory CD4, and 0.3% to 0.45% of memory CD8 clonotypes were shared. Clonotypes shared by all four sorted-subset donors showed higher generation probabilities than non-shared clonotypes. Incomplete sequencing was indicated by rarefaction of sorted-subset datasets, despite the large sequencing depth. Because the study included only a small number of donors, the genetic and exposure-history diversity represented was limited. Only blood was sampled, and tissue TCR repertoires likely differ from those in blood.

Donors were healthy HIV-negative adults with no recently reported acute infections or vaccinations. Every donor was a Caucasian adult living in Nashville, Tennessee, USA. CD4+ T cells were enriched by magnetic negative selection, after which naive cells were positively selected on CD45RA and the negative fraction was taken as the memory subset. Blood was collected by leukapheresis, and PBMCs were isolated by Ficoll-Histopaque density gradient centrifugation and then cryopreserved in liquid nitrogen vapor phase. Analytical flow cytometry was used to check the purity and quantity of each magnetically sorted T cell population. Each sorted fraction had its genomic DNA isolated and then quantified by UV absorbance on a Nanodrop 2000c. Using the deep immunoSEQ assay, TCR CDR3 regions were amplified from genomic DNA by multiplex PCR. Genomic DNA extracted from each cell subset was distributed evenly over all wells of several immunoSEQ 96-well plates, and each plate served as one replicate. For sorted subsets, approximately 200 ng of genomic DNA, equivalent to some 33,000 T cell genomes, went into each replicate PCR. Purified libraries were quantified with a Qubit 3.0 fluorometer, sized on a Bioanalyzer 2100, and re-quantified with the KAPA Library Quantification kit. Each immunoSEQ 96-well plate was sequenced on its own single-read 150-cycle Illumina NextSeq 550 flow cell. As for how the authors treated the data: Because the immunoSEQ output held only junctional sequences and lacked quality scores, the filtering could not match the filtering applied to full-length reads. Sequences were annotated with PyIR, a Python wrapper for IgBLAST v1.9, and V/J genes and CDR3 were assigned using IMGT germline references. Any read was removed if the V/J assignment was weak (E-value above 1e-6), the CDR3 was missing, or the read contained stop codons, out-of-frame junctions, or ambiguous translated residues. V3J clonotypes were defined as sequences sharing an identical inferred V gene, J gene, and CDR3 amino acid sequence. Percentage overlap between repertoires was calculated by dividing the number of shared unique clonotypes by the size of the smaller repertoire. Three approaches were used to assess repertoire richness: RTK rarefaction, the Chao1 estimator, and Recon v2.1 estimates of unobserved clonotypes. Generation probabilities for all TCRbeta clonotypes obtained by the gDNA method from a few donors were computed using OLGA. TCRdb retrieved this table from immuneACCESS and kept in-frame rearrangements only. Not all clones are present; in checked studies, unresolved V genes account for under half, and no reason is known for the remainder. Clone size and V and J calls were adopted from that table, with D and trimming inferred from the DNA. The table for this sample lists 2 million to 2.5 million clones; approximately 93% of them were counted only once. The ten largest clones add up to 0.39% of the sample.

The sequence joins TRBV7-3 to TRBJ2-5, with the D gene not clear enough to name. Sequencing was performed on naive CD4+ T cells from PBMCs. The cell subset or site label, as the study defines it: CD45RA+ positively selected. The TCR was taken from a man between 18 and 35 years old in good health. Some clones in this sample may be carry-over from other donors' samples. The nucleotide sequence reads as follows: TGTGCCAGCAGCTTAATGGGTCTTGGGACCCAGTACTTC. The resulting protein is CASSLMGLGTQYF.